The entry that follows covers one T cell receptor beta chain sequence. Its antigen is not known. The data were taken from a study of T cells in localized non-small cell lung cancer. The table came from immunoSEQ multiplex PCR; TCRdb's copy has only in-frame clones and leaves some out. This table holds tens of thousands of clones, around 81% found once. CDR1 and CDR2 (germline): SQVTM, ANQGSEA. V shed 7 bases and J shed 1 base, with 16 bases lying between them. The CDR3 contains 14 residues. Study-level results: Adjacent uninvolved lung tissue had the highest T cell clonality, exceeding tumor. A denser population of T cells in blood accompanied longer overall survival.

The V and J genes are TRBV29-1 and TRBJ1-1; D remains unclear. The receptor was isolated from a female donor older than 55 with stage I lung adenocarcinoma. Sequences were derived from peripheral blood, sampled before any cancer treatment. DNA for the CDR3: TGCAGCGCCTTGGAAGCCTCCTCGAACACTGAAGCTTTCTTT. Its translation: CSALEASSNTEAFF. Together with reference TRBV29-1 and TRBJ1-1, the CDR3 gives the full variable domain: SAVISQKPSRDICQRGTSLTIQCQVDSQVTMMFWYRQQPGQSLTLIATANQGSEATYESGFVIDKFPISRPNLTFSTLTVSNMSPEDSSIYLCSALEASSNTEAFFGQGTRLTVV.